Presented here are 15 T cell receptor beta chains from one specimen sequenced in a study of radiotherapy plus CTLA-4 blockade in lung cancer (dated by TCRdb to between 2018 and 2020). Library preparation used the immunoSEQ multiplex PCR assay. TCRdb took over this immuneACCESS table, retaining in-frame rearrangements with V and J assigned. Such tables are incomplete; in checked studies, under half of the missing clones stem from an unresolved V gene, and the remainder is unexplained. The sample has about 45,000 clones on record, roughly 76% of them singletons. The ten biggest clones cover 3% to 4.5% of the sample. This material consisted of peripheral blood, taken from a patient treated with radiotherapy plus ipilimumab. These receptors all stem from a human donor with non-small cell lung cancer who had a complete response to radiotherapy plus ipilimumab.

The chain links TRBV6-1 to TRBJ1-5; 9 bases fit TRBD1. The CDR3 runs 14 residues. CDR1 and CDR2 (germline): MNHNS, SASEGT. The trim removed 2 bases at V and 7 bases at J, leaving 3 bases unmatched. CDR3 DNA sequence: TGTGCCAGCAGTGAAACACAGGGGGCCCAGCCCCAGCATTTT. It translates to CASSETQGAQPQHF.

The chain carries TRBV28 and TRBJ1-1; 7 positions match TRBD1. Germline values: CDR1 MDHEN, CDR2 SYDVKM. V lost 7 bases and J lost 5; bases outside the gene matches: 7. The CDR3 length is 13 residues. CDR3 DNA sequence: TGTGCCAGCACAGACAGGGTTCGAACTGAAGCTTTCTTT. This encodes CASTDRVRTEAFF.

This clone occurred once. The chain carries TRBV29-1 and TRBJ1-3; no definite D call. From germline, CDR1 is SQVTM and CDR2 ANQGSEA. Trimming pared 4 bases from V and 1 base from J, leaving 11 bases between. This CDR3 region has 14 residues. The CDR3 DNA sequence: TGCAGCGTTGCGCCTAGGCTTTCTGGAAACACCATATATTTT. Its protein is CSVAPRLSGNTIYF.

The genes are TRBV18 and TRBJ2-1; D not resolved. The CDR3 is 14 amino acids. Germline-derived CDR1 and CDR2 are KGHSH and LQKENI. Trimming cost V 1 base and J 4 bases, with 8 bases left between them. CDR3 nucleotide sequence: TGTGCCAGCTCACCACTCTCAGAATACAATGAGCAGTTCTTC. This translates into CASSPLSEYNEQFF.

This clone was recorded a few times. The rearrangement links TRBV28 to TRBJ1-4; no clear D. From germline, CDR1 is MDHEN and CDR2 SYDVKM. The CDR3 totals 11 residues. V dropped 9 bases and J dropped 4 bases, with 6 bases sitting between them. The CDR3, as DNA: TGTGCCAGTAGCGTTAATGAAAAACTGTTTTTT. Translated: CASSVNEKLFF.

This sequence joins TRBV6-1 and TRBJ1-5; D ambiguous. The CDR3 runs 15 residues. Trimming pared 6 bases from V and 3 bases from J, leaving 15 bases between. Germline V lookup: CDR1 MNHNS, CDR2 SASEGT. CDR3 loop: CASRRGGNYNQPQHF. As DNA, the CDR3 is TGTGCCAGCAGACGGGGAGGGAATTACAATCAGCCCCAGCATTTT.

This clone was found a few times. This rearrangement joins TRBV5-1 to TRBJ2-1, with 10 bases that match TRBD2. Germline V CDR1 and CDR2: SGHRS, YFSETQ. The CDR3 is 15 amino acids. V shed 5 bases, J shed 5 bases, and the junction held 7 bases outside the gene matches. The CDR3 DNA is TGCGCCAGCAGGAACGGGCTAGCGGGGGACAATGAGCAGTTCTTC. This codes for CASRNGLAGDNEQFF. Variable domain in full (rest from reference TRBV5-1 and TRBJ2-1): KAGVTQTPRYLIKTRGQQVTLSCSPISGHRSVSWYQQTPGQGLQFLFEYFSETQRNKGNFPGRFSGRQFSNSRSEMNVSTLELGDSALYLCASRNGLAGDNEQFFGPGTRLTVL.

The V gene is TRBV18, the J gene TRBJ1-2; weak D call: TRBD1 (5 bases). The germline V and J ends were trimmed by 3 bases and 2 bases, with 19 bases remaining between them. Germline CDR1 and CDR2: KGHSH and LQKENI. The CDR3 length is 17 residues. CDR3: CASSPEAGRGLNYGYTF. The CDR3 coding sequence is TGTGCCAGCTCACCCGAAGCGGGAAGGGGCTTAAACTATGGCTACACCTTC.

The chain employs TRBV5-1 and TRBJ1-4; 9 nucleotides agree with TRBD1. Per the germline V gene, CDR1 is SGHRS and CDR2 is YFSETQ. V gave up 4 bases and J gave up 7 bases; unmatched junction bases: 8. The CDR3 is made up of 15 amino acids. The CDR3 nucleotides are TGCGCCAGCAGCCCCGGGGGACAGGGTGCTGAAAAACTGTTTTTT. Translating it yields CASSPGGQGAEKLFF.

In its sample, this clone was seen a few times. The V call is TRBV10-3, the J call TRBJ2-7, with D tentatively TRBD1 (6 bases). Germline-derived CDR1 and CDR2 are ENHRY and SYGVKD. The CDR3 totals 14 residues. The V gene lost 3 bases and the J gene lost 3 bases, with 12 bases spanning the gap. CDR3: CAISEGQTHYEQYF. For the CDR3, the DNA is TGTGCCATCAGTGAAGGACAGACCCACTACGAGCAGTACTTC.

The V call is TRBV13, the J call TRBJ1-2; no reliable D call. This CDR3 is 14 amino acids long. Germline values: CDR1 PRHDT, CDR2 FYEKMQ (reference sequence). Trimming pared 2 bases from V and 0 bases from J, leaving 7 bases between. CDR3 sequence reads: CASSLSYANYGYTF. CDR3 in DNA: TGTGCCAGCAGCTTATCTTATGCTAACTATGGCTACACCTTC. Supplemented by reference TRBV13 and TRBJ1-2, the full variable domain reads AAGVIQSPRHLIKEKRETATLKCYPIPRHDTVYWYQQGPGQDPQFLISFYEKMQSDKGSIPDRFSAQQFSDYHSELNMSSLELGDSALYFCASSLSYANYGYTFGSGTRLTVV.

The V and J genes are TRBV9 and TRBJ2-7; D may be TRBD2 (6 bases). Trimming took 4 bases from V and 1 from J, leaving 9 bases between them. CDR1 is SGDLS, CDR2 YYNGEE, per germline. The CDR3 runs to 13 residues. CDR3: CASSNGGSYEQYF. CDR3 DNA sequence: TGTGCCAGCAGCAATGGGGGGTCCTACGAGCAGTACTTC.

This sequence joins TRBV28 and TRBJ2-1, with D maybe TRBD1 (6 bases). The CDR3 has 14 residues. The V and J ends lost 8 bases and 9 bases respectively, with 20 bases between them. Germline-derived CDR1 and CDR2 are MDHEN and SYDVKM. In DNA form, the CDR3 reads TGTGCCAGCGGGTATCCCTGGGACAATGTTGAGCAGTTCTTC. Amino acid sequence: CASGYPWDNVEQFF.

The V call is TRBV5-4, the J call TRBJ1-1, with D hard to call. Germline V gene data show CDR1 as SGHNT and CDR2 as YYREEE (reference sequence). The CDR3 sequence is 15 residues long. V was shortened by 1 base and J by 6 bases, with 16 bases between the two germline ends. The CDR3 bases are TGTGCCAGCAGCTTGTTCTCTCCGTCACTCTCTGAAGCTTTCTTT. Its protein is CASSLFSPSLSEAFF.

Here the CDR3 reads CASSNSPLGHEQYF. DNA for the CDR3: TGTGCCAGCAGTAATAGTCCCCTGGGCCACGAGCAGTACTTC. V and J are TRBV28 and TRBJ2-7; D unclear. This CDR3 has 14 amino acids. Trimming took 5 bases from V and 5 from J, leaving 16 bases between them. The germline V gene encodes CDR1 MDHEN and CDR2 SYDVKM. The complete variable domain, with remaining parts taken from reference TRBV28 and TRBJ2-7, reads DVKVTQSSRYLVKRTGEKVFLECVQDMDHENMFWYRQDPGLGLRLIYFSYDVKMKEKGDIPEGYSVSREKKERFSLILESASTNQTSMYLCASSNSPLGHEQYFGPGTRLTVT.